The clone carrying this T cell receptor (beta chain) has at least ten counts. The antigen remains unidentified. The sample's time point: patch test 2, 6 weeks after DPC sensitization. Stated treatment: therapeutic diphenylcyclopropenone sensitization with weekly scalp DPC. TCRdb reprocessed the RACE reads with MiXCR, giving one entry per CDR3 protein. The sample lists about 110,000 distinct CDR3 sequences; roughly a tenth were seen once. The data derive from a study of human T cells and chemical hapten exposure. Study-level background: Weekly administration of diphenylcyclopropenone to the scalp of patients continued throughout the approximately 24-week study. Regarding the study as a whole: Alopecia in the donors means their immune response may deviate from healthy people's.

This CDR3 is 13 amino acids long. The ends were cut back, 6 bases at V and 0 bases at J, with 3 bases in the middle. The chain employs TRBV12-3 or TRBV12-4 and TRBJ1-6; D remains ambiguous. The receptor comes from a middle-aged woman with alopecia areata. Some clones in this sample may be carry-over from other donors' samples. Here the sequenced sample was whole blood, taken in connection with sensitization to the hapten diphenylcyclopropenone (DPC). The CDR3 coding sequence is TGTGCCAGCAGCGACTCCTATAATTCACCCCTCCACTTT. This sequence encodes CASSDSYNSPLHF.